Given below is one T cell receptor beta chain in context. Its target is not known. The sample is drawn from a study of OX40 agonist ivuxolimab in advanced cancers. Patients were excluded for autoimmune disease history or systemic immunosuppression. V was shortened by 8 bases and J by 6 bases, with 14 bases between the two germline ends. Germline values: CDR1 LNHDA, CDR2 SQIVND (reference sequence). This CDR3 spans 12 amino acids. The data were produced by immunoSEQ multiplex PCR, yet TCRdb's version contains in-frame clones alone and is incomplete. The table includes around 20,000 clones, 83% detected once. Study-wide findings and caveats: Among some nonresponders, normalized T-cell clonal expansion was also low.

The material sequenced was CD4+ or CD8+ T cells sorted from blood, taken in a trial of the OX40 agonist ivuxolimab. This chain joins TRBV19 and TRBJ2-7; possibly TRBD2 for D (5 bases). The sequence was obtained from an adult with an advanced solid tumor such as melanoma, head and neck, liver or kidney cancer. The CDR3 bases are TGTGCCAGTTCCGGGAATCTGCTCGAGCAGTACTTC. Its protein product is CASSGNLLEQYF.